A selection of T cell receptor beta chains follows, all from one sample in a study of vaccination and CD4 T cells after COVID-19. Which antigens these TCRs recognize remains unknown. Each CDR3 protein is one row after TCRdb ran MiXCR on the PCR reads. The sample contains around 20,000 distinct CDR3 sequences, 51% of which appear only once. Sample: CD4+ T cells from blood, cultured in vitro, taken before SARS-CoV-2 vaccination. The receptors stem from a human donor who had recovered from COVID-19. Both conserved end residues are part of each CDR3. A D gene is named only where the DNA matches it firmly. Size is stated for part of the rows, as once, few or many counts, or as a class when the clone is expanded.

d_call: -
v_call: TRBV20-1
clone_size: -
cdr3_aa: CSAARLVYYNEQFF

d_call: TRBD1
v_call: TRBV6-1
clone_size: few
cdr3_aa: CASSEALGTGYGYTF

d_call: -
v_call: TRBV7-2
clone_size: -
cdr3_aa: CASETGYGYTF

d_call: -
v_call: TRBV28
clone_size: -
cdr3_aa: CASLTQGGLYGYTF

d_call: TRBD1
v_call: TRBV6-1
clone_size: -
cdr3_aa: CASSESGGLNQPQHF

d_call: TRBD1
v_call: TRBV6-1
clone_size: -
cdr3_aa: CASSLDRDSYEQYF

d_call: -
v_call: TRBV10-3
clone_size: -
cdr3_aa: CAISESVGNYNEQFF

d_call: -
v_call: TRBV7-9
clone_size: -
cdr3_aa: CASSLGLGNSLTGQYF

d_call: TRBD2
v_call: TRBV6-1
clone_size: -
cdr3_aa: CASRQRTSGTYEQYF

d_call: -
v_call: TRBV7-9
clone_size: -
cdr3_aa: CASIQPGAQNTGELFF

d_call: -
v_call: TRBV6-1
clone_size: large
cdr3_aa: CASRGNSYNEQFF

d_call: -
v_call: TRBV20-1
clone_size: few
cdr3_aa: CSASLRDNNSPLHF

d_call: -
v_call: TRBV6-1
clone_size: -
cdr3_aa: CASRGGRFFYEQYF

d_call: -
v_call: TRBV6-1
clone_size: -
cdr3_aa: CASSVGVEETQYF

d_call: TRBD1
v_call: TRBV29-1
clone_size: -
cdr3_aa: CSGRTGGEAFF

d_call: -
v_call: TRBV27
clone_size: -
cdr3_aa: CASSLLPKNIQYF

d_call: -
v_call: TRBV30
clone_size: -
cdr3_aa: CAWSVTGGTEAFF

d_call: -
v_call: TRBV2
clone_size: once
cdr3_aa: CASSAGSAYNEQFF

d_call: TRBD2
v_call: TRBV6-5
clone_size: -
cdr3_aa: CASSSEGGVDTGELFF

d_call: -
v_call: TRBV2
clone_size: -
cdr3_aa: CASSAGSGSNQPQHF

d_call: -
v_call: TRBV7-8
clone_size: -
cdr3_aa: CASSLALEESPRF

d_call: -
v_call: TRBV2
clone_size: -
cdr3_aa: CASGTGQETQYF

d_call: -
v_call: TRBV7-8
clone_size: -
cdr3_aa: CASSWRRDEQYF

d_call: TRBD2
v_call: TRBV20-1
clone_size: -
cdr3_aa: CSATGTSQTQYF

d_call: -
v_call: TRBV6-1
clone_size: -
cdr3_aa: CASRAGPTYEQYF

d_call: -
v_call: TRBV20-1
clone_size: -
cdr3_aa: CSRGVGGNQPQHF

d_call: TRBD2
v_call: TRBV6-5
clone_size: -
cdr3_aa: CASSYSLGLAGSTDTQYF

d_call: -
v_call: TRBV6-1
clone_size: -
cdr3_aa: CGTGTANTGELFF

d_call: -
v_call: TRBV7-2
clone_size: -
cdr3_aa: CASRHSRRGANTGELFF

d_call: -
v_call: TRBV7-9
clone_size: -
cdr3_aa: CASSLLSGVNTEAFF

d_call: TRBD2
v_call: TRBV28
clone_size: -
cdr3_aa: CASISLLRTSGRGGSTDTQYF

d_call: TRBD1
v_call: TRBV15
clone_size: medium-sized
cdr3_aa: CATSRGGTGVNSPLHF

d_call: -
v_call: TRBV15
clone_size: -
cdr3_aa: CATSRGAYDEQFF

d_call: TRBD2
v_call: TRBV6-1
clone_size: -
cdr3_aa: CASSHSGRGIQRMLFF